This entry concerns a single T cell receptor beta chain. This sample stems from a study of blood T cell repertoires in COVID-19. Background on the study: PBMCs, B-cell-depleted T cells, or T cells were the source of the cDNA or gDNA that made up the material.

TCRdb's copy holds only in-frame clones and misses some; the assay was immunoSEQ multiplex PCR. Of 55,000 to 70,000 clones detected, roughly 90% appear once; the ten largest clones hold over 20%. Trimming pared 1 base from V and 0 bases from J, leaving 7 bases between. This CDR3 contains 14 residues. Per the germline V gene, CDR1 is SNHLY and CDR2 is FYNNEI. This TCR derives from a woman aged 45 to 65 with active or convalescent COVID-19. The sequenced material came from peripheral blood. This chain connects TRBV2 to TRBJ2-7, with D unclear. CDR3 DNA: TGTGCCAGCAGTGAAGTAGTATACTCCTACGAGCAGTACTTC. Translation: CASSEVVYSYEQYF.